What follows describes a single T cell receptor beta chain. The antigen is undetermined. Germline CDR1 reads SGHAT; CDR2 reads FQNNGV. The CDR3 has 14 amino acids. V was clipped by 4 bases and J by 4 bases, with 11 bases between them. This sample stems from a study of cytomegalovirus exposure and HLA in healthy donors. Study conclusions and caveats: The listing of roughly 160 TCR beta chains classed them as cytomegalovirus-associated. Per a prior analysis, the majority of TCR beta V segments were productive roughly 90% or roughly 30% of the time.

Primers for the PCR totalled 60 Vbeta and 13 Jbeta. Libraries were prepared by immunoSEQ multiplex PCR; TCRdb keeps only in-frame clonotypes and omits some of them. This sample carries fewer than 150,000 clones, approximately 74% of them seen once, and the ten largest clones take about 4%. The sample taken for sequencing was PBMCs. The sequence was obtained from a woman in her thirties or forties in good health and CMV-seropositive. The gene calls are TRBV11-2 and TRBJ2-1; TRBD1 might be the D (6 bases). The CDR3 here is CASSSPGQYNEQFF. The CDR3 region has the DNA TGTGCCAGCAGCTCGCCGGGACAATACAATGAGCAGTTCTTC.